This T cell receptor beta chain was identified during a study of blood T cells in healthy people across ages. Overall study context: The capture of about one barcoded beta molecule per two T cells was achieved by template switching.

This clonotype occurred many times. No antigen is known for it. The CDR3 extends over 14 amino acids. Germline V gene sequence: CDR1 MNHNY, CDR2 SVGAGI (reference sequence). V trimming: 5 bases; J trimming: 5 bases; junction bases outside the gene matches: 4. Using a J-beta primer mix together with a sample-barcoded 5' primer, a second PCR was run for roughly 6 to 12 cycles. TCRdb used MiXCR to reprocess the 5' RACE reads, holding one entry per CDR3 protein. The table has hundreds of thousands of distinct CDR3 sequences, under 55% seen once. Study outcomes and limitations: More naive CD4+ cells and higher diversity were found in long-lived than in aged donors.

This sequence originates from a man at least 80 years old in good health. V and J are TRBV6-6 and TRBJ2-1, with 9 positions matching TRBD2. Sequencing was done on a sample of blood. CDR3 loop: CASSTGTSHNEQFF. The CDR3 DNA follows: TGTGCCAGCAGTACAGGGACTAGCCACAATGAGCAGTTCTTC.